This T cell receptor (beta chain) was obtained from a study of T cell responses to AZD1222 COVID-19 vaccine. The J segment lost 2 bases and the V segment lost 6 bases, leaving 6 bases of the junction unmatched. Looked up from germline, CDR1 is LNHDA and CDR2 is SQIVND (reference sequence). This CDR3 comprises 16 residues. Regarding the study as a whole: Spike as a whole was targeted by vaccine-associated CD4 TCRs, dominant at 160-218 and 743-854.

This clone was detected only once. Its antigen is as yet unknown. TCRdb's copy holds only in-frame clones and misses some; the assay was immunoSEQ multiplex PCR. In the table there are about 150,000 clones, 85% to 90% of which are singletons. The sequenced sample was peripheral blood, obtained on day 0 of AZD1222 vaccination. The TCR sequence derives from an adult in good health. The V and J genes are TRBV19 and TRBJ2-6; 8 bases match TRBD1. The DNA for the CDR3 is TGTGCCAGTAGCCAGCTGGACAGGGCTGGGGCCAACGTCCTGACTTTC. It codes for CASSQLDRAGANVLTF.